Below are 16 T cell receptor beta chains sequenced from a single sample in a study of radiation and T cells in renal cell carcinoma. Noted treatment: treatment-naive control, cytoreductive nephrectomy. Using immunoSEQ multiplex PCR, the repertoire was profiled, and TCRdb retains in-frame clones only, with some absent. The data show roughly 15,000 clones, more than 55% seen once. The starting material was tumor tissue, obtained from a patient whose treatment was nephrectomy without radiotherapy. Every receptor here comes from a man aged 55-75 years with renal cell carcinoma.

The J gene is TRBJ2-5, the V gene TRBV29-1; 7 positions agree with TRBD2. The V and J ends lost 3 bases and 5 bases, in that order; junction bases with no gene match: 0. The CDR3 contains 11 residues. Per the germline V gene, CDR1 is SQVTM and CDR2 is ANQGSEA. This CDR3 is CSVDGGETQYF. DNA of the CDR3: TGCAGCGTTGACGGGGGGGAGACCCAGTACTTC.

The chain links TRBV5-1 to TRBJ2-5; TRBD1 matches 8 bases. The CDR3 is made up of 14 amino acids. The J segment lost 5 bases and the V segment lost 2 bases, leaving 5 bases of the junction unmatched. Germline V CDR1 and CDR2: SGHRS, YFSETQ. CDR3 sequence: CASSFQGARETQYF. Written as DNA, the CDR3 is TGCGCCAGCAGCTTCCAGGGGGCGAGGGAGACCCAGTACTTC.

This clone was found a few times. The chain recombines TRBV28 with TRBJ2-1; 11 positions match TRBD2. This CDR3 comprises 18 residues. Germline V gene sequence: CDR1 MDHEN, CDR2 SYDVKM. After removal of 5 bases from V and 5 bases from J, the junction contained 14 bases not matched to a gene. The CDR3 sequence: CASSPTSTSGDRDNEQFF. Here the CDR3 DNA reads TGTGCCAGCAGTCCAACTTCGACTAGCGGGGATAGGGACAATGAGCAGTTCTTC.

This chain joins TRBV6-5 and TRBJ2-1; 8 nucleotides align to TRBD2. Germline assignment: CDR1 MNHEY and CDR2 SVGAGI. CDR3 size: 15 residues. V lost 4 bases, J lost 9 bases, and 11 bases stayed unmatched. CDR3 protein: CASSSRTSYGVEQFF. The CDR3 coding sequence is TGTGCCAGCAGTTCCCGGACTAGCTACGGGGTTGAGCAGTTCTTC.

The J gene is TRBJ1-3, the V gene TRBV5-4; D perhaps matches TRBD1 (6 bases). V was shortened by 4 bases and J by 0 bases, with 14 bases between the two germline ends. This CDR3 has 16 amino acids. Germline lookup yields CDR1 SGHNT and CDR2 YYREEE (reference sequence). This CDR3 reads CASSNDRSRSGNTIYF. As DNA, the CDR3 is TGTGCCAGCAGCAATGACAGGTCCCGCTCTGGAAACACCATATATTTT. The full variable domain, with the rest looked up from reference TRBV5-4 and TRBJ1-3, is ETGVTQSPTHLIKTRGQQVTLRCSSQSGHNTVSWYQQALGQGPQFIFQYYREEENGRGNFPPRFSGLQFPNYSSELNVNALELDDSALYLCASSNDRSRSGNTIYFGEGSWLTVV.

The chain couples TRBV18 to TRBJ1-4; D not certain. The V end lost 4 bases, the J end lost 0 bases, and 12 bases lay between the germline ends. Germline-derived CDR1 and CDR2 are KGHSH and LQKENI. CDR3 length equals 16 residues. The CDR3 DNA sequence: TGTGCCAGCTCACGATCCCGGGCCACAACTAATGAAAAACTGTTTTTT. It codes for CASSRSRATTNEKLFF.

The table lists this clone with a few counts. The chain uses TRBV19 and TRBJ1-5, with TRBD1 as a possible D gene (5 bases). This CDR3 has 15 residues. Germline CDR1 and CDR2: LNHDA and SQIVND (reference sequence). With 9 bases removed from V and 0 bases from J, the gap between germline ends came to 15 bases. The CDR3 sequence is CASGGDRNSNQPQHF. The CDR3 DNA sequence: TGTGCCAGCGGAGGAGACAGAAATAGCAATCAGCCCCAGCATTTT.

V is TRBV6-5 and J is TRBJ1-1; no firm D call. With 2 bases removed from V and 5 bases from J, the gap between germline ends came to 15 bases. The length of the CDR3 is 15 residues. Germline assignment: CDR1 MNHEY and CDR2 SVGAGI. The DNA for the CDR3 is TGTGCCAGCAGTTACCAGAAGACGAGTTGGACTGAAGCTTTCTTT. Translation gives CASSYQKTSWTEAFF.

The rearrangement joins TRBV7-6 to TRBJ2-1; possibly TRBD1 or TRBD2 for D (5 bases each). This CDR3 has 17 amino acids. Trimming removed 1 base at V and 5 bases at J, with 18 bases between. CDR1 is SGHVS, CDR2 FNYEAQ, per germline. The CDR3 nucleotides are TGTGCCAGCAGCTTAGATTTCTACGGGGCTTCAAACAATGAGCAGTTCTTC. Translation gives CASSLDFYGASNNEQFF.

The rearrangement links TRBV18 to TRBJ1-1; D not certain. Germline V gives CDR1 KGHSH, CDR2 LQKENI. Trimming took off 5 bases at V and 5 bases at J, with 9 bases between the two ends. The CDR3 has 12 residues. CDR3 bases: TGTGCCAGCTCAATCTCCTCAACTGAAGCTTTCTTT. It encodes CASSISSTEAFF. Based on the CDR3 plus reference TRBV18 and TRBJ1-1, the full variable domain is NAGVMQNPRHLVRRRGQEARLRCSPMKGHSHVYWYRQLPEEGLKFMVYLQKENIIDESGMPKERFSAEFPKEGPSILRIQQVVRGDSAAYFCASSISSTEAFFGQGTRLTVV.

This clone was seen a few times. This chain connects TRBV2 to TRBJ2-4; a weak D match, TRBD1 (6 bases). Germline CDR1 and CDR2: SNHLY and FYNNEI. The CDR3 loop spans 16 amino acids. V lost 8 bases, J lost 0 bases, and 17 bases lay in between. The CDR3 protein is CASGGQPLLAKNIQYF. CDR3 DNA sequence: TGTGCCAGCGGCGGACAGCCCCTTCTAGCCAAAAACATTCAGTACTTC.

The sample holds a few counts of this clone. J is TRBJ1-2 and V is TRBV6-5; TRBD1 aligns across 9 bases. The ends lost 6 bases at V and 14 bases at J; junction bases unmatched: 10. The CDR3 sequence is 12 residues long. Germline V gives CDR1 MNHEY, CDR2 SVGAGI. This CDR3 is CASRSRDREGTF. CDR3 DNA sequence: TGTGCCAGCAGGAGTAGGGACAGGGAGGGAACCTTC.

The CDR3, as DNA: TGTGCCAGCAGCTTAGGCCGAACAGGGGCCGCAGATACGCAGTATTTT. Translation: CASSLGRTGAADTQYF. This chain uses TRBV13 with TRBJ2-3; 7 positions match TRBD1. CDR3 length: 16 amino acids. V lost 0 bases, J lost 4 bases, and 7 bases stayed unmatched. Germline V gene sequence: CDR1 PRHDT, CDR2 FYEKMQ (reference sequence).

The CDR3 nucleotides read TGTGCCAGCAGCCGACCCCTAGCGGGAGCCCAGACCCAGTACTTC. Translating it yields CASSRPLAGAQTQYF. The chain carries TRBV28 and TRBJ2-5; 10 positions match TRBD2. There are 15 residues in the CDR3. The germline V gene has CDR1 MDHEN and CDR2 SYDVKM. V was pared by 6 bases and J by 6 bases, with 10 bases of the junction left unmatched.

This chain joins TRBV5-1 and TRBJ1-4; D is undetermined. The CDR3 is made up of 16 amino acids. Germline CDR1 and CDR2: SGHRS and YFSETQ. Trimming removed 1 base at V and 5 bases at J, with 15 bases between. CDR3 bases: TGCGCCAGCAGCTTGAGACCCCCCGGTTTGAATGAAAAACTGTTTTTT. Amino acid sequence: CASSLRPPGLNEKLFF. The variable domain in full, completed from reference TRBV5-1 and TRBJ1-4, reads KAGVTQTPRYLIKTRGQQVTLSCSPISGHRSVSWYQQTPGQGLQFLFEYFSETQRNKGNFPGRFSGRQFSNSRSEMNVSTLELGDSALYLCASSLRPPGLNEKLFFGSGTQLSVL.

This clone has just one count. V is TRBV29-1 and J is TRBJ2-3, with 7 bases identical to TRBD1. Germline CDR1 SQVTM, CDR2 ANQGSEA. The CDR3 totals 13 residues. The junction had 5 bases not matched to a gene; V was cut back by 7 bases and J by 1 base. The CDR3 sequence is CSADTGGTDTQYF. The CDR3 bases are TGCAGCGCTGATACAGGGGGCACAGATACGCAGTATTTT.